This T cell receptor (beta chain) was sequenced for a study of cytomegalovirus exposure and HLA in healthy donors. Across the whole study: Unique TCR beta sequences numbering approximately 120 million came from about 179 million T cells in an earlier analysis.

Concerning this clone: Its target is unknown.

Each donor was nominally healthy when sampled (though unrecorded immune exposures were likely). The study ran its PCR with 60 Vbeta and 13 Jbeta primers. TCRdb keeps only in-frame clones here, not all; method: immunoSEQ multiplex PCR. Here the sample spans about 140,000 clones, 65% to 85% being singletons. This CDR3 comprises 13 residues. Between the trimmed V and J ends, which lost 2 bases and 10 bases, there was a span of 9 bases. Per the germline V gene, CDR1 is WSHSY and CDR2 is SAAADI. Study findings and constraints: Earlier analysis looked at TCR beta V segments, and most were productive about 87% or about 30% of the time.

The sample comprised PBMCs. This TCR was recovered from a man aged 50 or older in good health and CMV-seronegative. This chain uses TRBV10-2 with TRBJ1-6; D is possibly TRBD1 (5 bases). CDR3 amino acids: CASSEKGRSPLHF. CDR3 nucleotides: TGCGCCAGCAGTGAGAAGGGGCGGTCACCCCTCCACTTT.